Each of the 24 T cell receptor beta chains below was sequenced from the same sample in a study of blood T cell repertoires in COVID-19. Sequenced by immunoSEQ multiplex PCR; TCRdb stores in-frame clones only, minus some. The sample holds a few hundred thousand clones; 88% are singletons and the top ten take around 2%. The sequenced material came from PBMCs or T cells enriched from blood (not recorded which). These receptors all come from a woman aged 60-70 years in a cohort exposed to, infected with or recovered from COVID-19 (not recorded which).

CDR3 in amino acids: CASRPEGRTHNEQFF. The CDR3 DNA sequence: TGTGCCAGTAGACCCGAGGGCCGAACCCACAATGAGCAGTTCTTC. V is TRBV19 and J is TRBJ2-1, with a weak D call TRBD2 (5 bases). V was trimmed by 6 bases and J by 5 bases, leaving 17 bases between them. CDR3 length: 15 residues. From germline, CDR1 is LNHDA and CDR2 SQIVND (reference sequence).

The chain links TRBV10-3 to TRBJ2-1; 7 bases agree with TRBD1. In germline, CDR1 is ENHRY, CDR2 SYGVKD. V was clipped by 4 bases and J by 4 bases; unmatched bases: 4. CDR3 length: 14 amino acids. The CDR3 spells CAISVQGYYNEQFF. The CDR3 nucleotides are TGTGCCATCAGTGTACAGGGGTATTACAATGAGCAGTTCTTC.

The chain uses TRBV27 and TRBJ2-1; TRBD1 aligns across 7 bases. V shed 1 base, J shed 0 bases, and the junction held 6 bases outside the gene matches. This CDR3 comprises 17 residues. Germline V gene sequence: CDR1 MNHEY, CDR2 SMNVEV (reference sequence). The CDR3 region has the DNA TGTGCCAGCAGTTTATATCCGACAGGGCCCTCCTACAATGAGCAGTTCTTC. It specifies CASSLYPTGPSYNEQFF.

This chain links TRBV11-2 with TRBJ2-1; TRBD2 matches at 16 bases. This CDR3 has 15 residues. Germline CDR1 SGHAT, CDR2 FQNNGV. After removal of 1 base from V and 14 bases from J, the junction contained 5 bases not matched to a gene. CDR3 protein: CASSLGGTSGRAEFF. The DNA for the CDR3 is TGTGCCAGCAGCTTAGGCGGGACTAGCGGGAGGGCCGAGTTCTTC.

The chain couples TRBV10-3 to TRBJ1-6; 8 bases match TRBD1. Germline V gene sequence: CDR1 ENHRY, CDR2 SYGVKD. J gave up 9 bases and V 0 bases, and 7 bases lay outside the gene matches. The CDR3 spans 16 residues. Here the CDR3 reads CAISESPGGAGSPLHF. For the CDR3, the DNA is TGTGCCATCAGTGAGTCGCCAGGGGGCGCGGGTTCACCCCTCCACTTT.

The rearrangement joins TRBV12-3 or TRBV12-4 to TRBJ2-7; the D is unclear. Trimming took off 0 bases at V and 1 base at J, with 4 bases between the two ends. CDR3 length: 13 residues. Here the CDR3 reads CASSLAQSYEQYF. In nucleotides, the CDR3 is TGTGCCAGCAGTTTAGCGCAGTCCTACGAGCAGTACTTC.

The chain recombines TRBV4-2 with TRBJ2-4; D gene ambiguous. The V end lost 4 bases, the J end lost 0 bases, and 10 bases lay between the germline ends. CDR3 length: 15 amino acids. Germline CDR1 LGHNA, CDR2 YNFKEQ. The CDR3: CASSLARLAKNIQYF. DNA for the CDR3: TGTGCCAGCAGCCTGGCCCGACTAGCCAAAAACATTCAGTACTTC.

This sequence joins TRBV7-2 and TRBJ2-7; D may be TRBD2 (5 bases). Germline V gene data show CDR1 as SGHTA and CDR2 as FQGNSA. The CDR3 length is 15 residues. Trimming shortened V by 0 bases and J by 3 bases, and 12 bases separated the two germline ends. CDR3 in DNA: TGTGCCAGCAGCTTAGCCCAGACTATTTACTACGAGCAGTACTTC. Translating gives CASSLAQTIYYEQYF.

The V call is TRBV15, the J call TRBJ2-3; tentative D call: TRBD2 (6 bases). V was clipped by 3 bases and J by 0 bases, with 10 bases between them. Germline CDR1 and CDR2: LNHNV and YYDKDF (reference sequence). The CDR3 sequence is 15 residues long. In DNA, the CDR3 is TGTGCCACCAGCAGGGCTAGCGTAAGCACAGATACGCAGTATTTT. It specifies CATSRASVSTDTQYF.

V is TRBV28 and J is TRBJ1-1; possible D gene TRBD1, 5 bases. V was trimmed by 4 bases and J by 3 bases, leaving 12 bases between them. Germline CDR1 MDHEN, CDR2 SYDVKM. CDR3 length equals 14 residues. CDR3 in amino acids: CASSSPGGDTEAFF. CDR3 DNA: TGTGCCAGCAGTTCACCGGGGGGAGACACTGAAGCTTTCTTT. Together with reference TRBV28 and TRBJ1-1, the CDR3 gives the full variable domain: DVKVTQSSRYLVKRTGEKVFLECVQDMDHENMFWYRQDPGLGLRLIYFSYDVKMKEKGDIPEGYSVSREKKERFSLILESASTNQTSMYLCASSSPGGDTEAFFGQGTRLTVV.

The chain joins TRBV19 to TRBJ2-7; maybe TRBD2 (6 bases). V was trimmed by 7 bases and J by 0 bases, leaving 13 bases between them. Per germline, CDR1 LNHDA and CDR2 SQIVND (reference sequence). The CDR3 has 14 residues. In DNA, the CDR3 is TGTGCCAGTAAGACGAGCGGGTCCTCCTACGAGCAGTACTTC. Residues: CASKTSGSSYEQYF.

The rearrangement links TRBV9 to TRBJ2-1; weak D call: TRBD1 (5 bases). The germline V gene has CDR1 SGDLS and CDR2 YYNGEE. The V gene lost 3 bases and the J gene lost 0 bases, with 16 bases spanning the gap. The CDR3 has 17 residues. The CDR3 sequence: CASSGISQDASYNEQFF. In nucleotides, the CDR3 is TGTGCCAGCAGCGGGATCTCACAGGACGCCTCCTACAATGAGCAGTTCTTC.

The chain couples TRBV12-3 or TRBV12-4 to TRBJ2-7, with 8 bases that match TRBD2. This CDR3 contains 13 residues. V was clipped by 5 bases and J by 4 bases; unmatched bases: 4. CDR3 nucleotide sequence: TGTGCCAGCAGTATAGTAGCGGGGTACGAGCAGTACTTC. The encoded protein is CASSIVAGYEQYF.

The V call is TRBV10-1, the J call TRBJ2-7, with TRBD2 matching over 13 bases. Losses at the gene ends were 4 bases for V and 5 bases for J; bases not matched to a gene: 8. This CDR3 is 16 amino acids long. Germline V lookup: CDR1 WNHNN, CDR2 SYGVQD (reference sequence). The CDR3 here is CASSGRTSGSLHEQYF. The CDR3, as DNA: TGCGCCAGCAGTGGCCGGACTAGCGGGAGTCTCCACGAGCAGTACTTC.

The chain is built from TRBV6-4 and TRBJ2-1, with 9 bases fitting TRBD1. The J segment lost 7 bases and the V segment lost 5 bases, leaving 9 bases of the junction unmatched. The CDR3 is 15 residues long. The V gene's germline CDR1 is MRHNA and CDR2 SNTAGT. In DNA, the CDR3 is TGTGCCAGCAGTCTCTTACCGGGACAGGGTAATGAGCAGTTCTTC. Protein sequence: CASSLLPGQGNEQFF.

The J gene is TRBJ2-3, the V gene TRBV4-1; TRBD2 is a possible D gene (5 bases). In germline, CDR1 is MGHRA, CDR2 YSYEKL. Trimming left V 11 bases short and J 0 bases short, with 12 bases between. The CDR3 contains 13 residues. This chain's CDR3 is CASGITSTDTQYF. CDR3 DNA sequence: TGCGCCTCGGGGATAACTAGCACAGATACGCAGTATTTT.

The table lists this clone with a few counts. The gene calls are TRBV5-4 and TRBJ1-1, with 7 positions matching TRBD1. The CDR3 loop spans 15 amino acids. Unmatched junction bases numbered 10, after V lost 5 bases and J lost 3 bases. The germline CDR1 and CDR2 sequences are SGHNT and YYREEE (reference sequence). The CDR3, as DNA: TGTGCCAGCAGGCTAGGTCTAGGGGGCGACACTGAAGCTTTCTTT. As protein: CASRLGLGGDTEAFF.

DNA for the CDR3: TGTGCCAGCAGTTTACCCAGGGGCACCTACGAGCAGTACTTC. It translates to CASSLPRGTYEQYF. The chain is built from TRBV28 and TRBJ2-7; possible D gene TRBD1, 6 bases. Trimming removed 2 bases from V and 2 bases from J, with 10 bases in between. The CDR3 has 14 residues. The germline V gene encodes CDR1 MDHEN and CDR2 SYDVKM.

This clone was observed a single time. The chain uses TRBV6-5 and TRBJ1-2; 7 bases are shared with TRBD1. J gave up 5 bases and V 2 bases, and 2 bases lay outside the gene matches. Germline lookup yields CDR1 MNHEY and CDR2 SVGAGI. This CDR3 has 13 amino acids. The CDR3 is CASSYRGPYGYTF. CDR3 in DNA: TGTGCCAGCAGTTACAGGGGGCCATATGGCTACACCTTC.

The V and J genes are TRBV28 and TRBJ2-7; D possibly corresponds to TRBD2 (5 bases). V gave up 2 bases and J gave up 0 bases, with 14 bases separating them. The germline CDR1 and CDR2 sequences are MDHEN and SYDVKM. The CDR3 consists of 16 residues. The CDR3 DNA sequence: TGTGCCAGCAGTTTAGTCTACGGGGAAGACTCCTACGAGCAGTACTTC. Amino acids: CASSLVYGEDSYEQYF.

The genes are TRBV30 and TRBJ1-2; D remains ambiguous. The CDR3 is made up of 12 amino acids. Germline assignment: CDR1 GTSNPN and CDR2 SVGIG (reference sequence). Trimming pared 4 bases from V and 5 bases from J, leaving 11 bases between. CDR3 nucleotides: TGTGCCTGGAAGGGAGGTGGTTATGGCTACACCTTC. Protein product: CAWKGGGYGYTF. The whole variable domain, filled in from reference TRBV30 and TRBJ1-2, reads SQTIHQWPATLVQPVGSPLSLECTVEGTSNPNLYWYRQAAGRGLQLLFYSVGIGQISSEVPQNLSASRPQDRQFILSSKKLLLSDSGFYLCAWKGGGYGYTFGSGTRLTVV.

The chain joins TRBV2 to TRBJ1-5; TRBD1 matches at 8 bases. With V trimmed by 7 bases and J by 7 bases, 3 bases remained unmatched. Germline V lookup: CDR1 SNHLY, CDR2 FYNNEI. This CDR3 region has 12 residues. DNA for the CDR3: TGTGCCAGCACAGGGGGCAGACAGCCCCAGCATTTT. This translates into CASTGGRQPQHF.

CDR3: CSGIHRGALFF. The CDR3 nucleotides are TGCAGCGGGATCCACAGGGGGGCTTTGTTCTTC. The chain couples TRBV29-1 to TRBJ2-1, with 8 bases matching TRBD1. Unmatched junction bases numbered 11, after V lost 7 bases and J lost 15 bases. This CDR3 contains 11 residues. Germline V gene lookup returns CDR1 SQVTM and CDR2 ANQGSEA.

The chain recombines TRBV7-8 with TRBJ1-6; a weak D match, TRBD1 (6 bases). Trimming took 4 bases from V and 0 from J, leaving 16 bases between them. The CDR3 is 18 residues long. Germline loops: CDR1 SGHVS, CDR2 FQNEAQ. Here the CDR3 DNA reads TGTGCCAGCAGCTCCGCTCACAGGGAAAGCTCCTATAATTCACCCCTCCACTTT. Protein: CASSSAHRESSYNSPLHF. Based on the CDR3 plus reference TRBV7-8 and TRBJ1-6, the full variable domain is GAGVSQSPRYKVAKRGQDVALRCDPISGHVSLFWYQQALGQGPEFLTYFQNEAQLDKSGLPSDRFFAERPEGSVSTLKIQRTQQEDSAVYLCASSSAHRESSYNSPLHFGNGTRLTVT.